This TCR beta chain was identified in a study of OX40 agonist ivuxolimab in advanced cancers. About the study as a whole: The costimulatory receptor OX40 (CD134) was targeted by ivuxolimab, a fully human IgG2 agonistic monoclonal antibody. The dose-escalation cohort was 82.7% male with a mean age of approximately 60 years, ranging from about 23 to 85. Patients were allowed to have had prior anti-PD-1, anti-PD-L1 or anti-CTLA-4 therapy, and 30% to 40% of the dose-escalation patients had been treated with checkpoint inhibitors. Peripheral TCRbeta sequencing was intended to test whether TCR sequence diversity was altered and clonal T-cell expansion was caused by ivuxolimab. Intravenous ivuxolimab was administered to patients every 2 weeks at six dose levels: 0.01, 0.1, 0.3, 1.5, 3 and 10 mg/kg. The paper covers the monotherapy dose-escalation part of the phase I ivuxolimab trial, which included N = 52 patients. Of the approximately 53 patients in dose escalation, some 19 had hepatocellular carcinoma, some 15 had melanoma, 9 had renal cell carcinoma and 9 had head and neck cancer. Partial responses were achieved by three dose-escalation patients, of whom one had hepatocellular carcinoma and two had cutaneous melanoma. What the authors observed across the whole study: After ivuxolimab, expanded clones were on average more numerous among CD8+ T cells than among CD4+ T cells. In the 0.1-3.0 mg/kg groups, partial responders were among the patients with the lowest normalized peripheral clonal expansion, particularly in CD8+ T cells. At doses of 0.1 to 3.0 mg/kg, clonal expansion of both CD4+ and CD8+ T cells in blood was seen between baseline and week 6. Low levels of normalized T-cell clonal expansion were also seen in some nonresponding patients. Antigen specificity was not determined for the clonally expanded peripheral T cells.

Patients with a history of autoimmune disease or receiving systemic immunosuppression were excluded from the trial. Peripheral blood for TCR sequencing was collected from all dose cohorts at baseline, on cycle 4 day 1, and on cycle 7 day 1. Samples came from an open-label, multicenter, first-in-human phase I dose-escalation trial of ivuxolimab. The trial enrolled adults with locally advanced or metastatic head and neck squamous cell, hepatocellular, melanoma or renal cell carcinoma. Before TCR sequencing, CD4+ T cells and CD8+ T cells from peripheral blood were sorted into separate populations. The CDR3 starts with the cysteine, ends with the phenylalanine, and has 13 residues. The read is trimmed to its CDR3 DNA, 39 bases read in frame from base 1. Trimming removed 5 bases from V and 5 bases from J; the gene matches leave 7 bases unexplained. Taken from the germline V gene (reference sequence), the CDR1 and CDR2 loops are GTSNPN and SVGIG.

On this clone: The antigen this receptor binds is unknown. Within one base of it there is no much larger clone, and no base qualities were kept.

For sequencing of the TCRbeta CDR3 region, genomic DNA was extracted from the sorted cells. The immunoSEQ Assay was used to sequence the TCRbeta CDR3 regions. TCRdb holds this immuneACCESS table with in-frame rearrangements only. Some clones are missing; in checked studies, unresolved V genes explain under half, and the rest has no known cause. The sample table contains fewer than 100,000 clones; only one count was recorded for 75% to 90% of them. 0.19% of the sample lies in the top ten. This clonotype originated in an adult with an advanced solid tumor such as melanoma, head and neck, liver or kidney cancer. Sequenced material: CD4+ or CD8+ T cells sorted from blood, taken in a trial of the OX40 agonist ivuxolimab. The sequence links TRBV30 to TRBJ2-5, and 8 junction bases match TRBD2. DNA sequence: TGTGCCTGGGGGGCTAGCGGGCGGGAGACCCAGTACTTC. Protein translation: CAWGASGRETQYF.